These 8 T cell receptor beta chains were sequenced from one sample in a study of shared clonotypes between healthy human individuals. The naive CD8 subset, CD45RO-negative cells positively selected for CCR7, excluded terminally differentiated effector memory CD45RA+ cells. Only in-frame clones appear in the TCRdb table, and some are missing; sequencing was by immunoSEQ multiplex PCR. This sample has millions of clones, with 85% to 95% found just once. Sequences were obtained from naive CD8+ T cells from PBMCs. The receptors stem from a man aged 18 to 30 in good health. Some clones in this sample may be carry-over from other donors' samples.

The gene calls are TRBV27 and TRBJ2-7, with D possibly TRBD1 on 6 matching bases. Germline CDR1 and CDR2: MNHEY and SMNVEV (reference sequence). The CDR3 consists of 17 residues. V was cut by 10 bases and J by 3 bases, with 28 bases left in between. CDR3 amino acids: CATTPLGANPQIYEQYF. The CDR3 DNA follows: TGTGCCACCACACCCTTGGGGGCGAACCCCCAAATCTACGAGCAGTACTTC.

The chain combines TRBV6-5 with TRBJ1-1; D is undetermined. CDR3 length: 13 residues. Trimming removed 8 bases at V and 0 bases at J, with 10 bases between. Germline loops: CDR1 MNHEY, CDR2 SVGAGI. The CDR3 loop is CASGPGLNTEAFF. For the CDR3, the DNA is TGTGCCAGCGGTCCCGGCCTGAACACTGAAGCTTTCTTT.

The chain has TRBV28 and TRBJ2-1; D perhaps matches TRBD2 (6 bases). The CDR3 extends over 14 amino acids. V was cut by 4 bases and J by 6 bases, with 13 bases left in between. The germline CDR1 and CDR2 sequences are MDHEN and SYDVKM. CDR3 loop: CASSSPLAPNEQFF. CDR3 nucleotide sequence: TGTGCCAGCAGTTCCCCTCTAGCGCCCAATGAGCAGTTCTTC.

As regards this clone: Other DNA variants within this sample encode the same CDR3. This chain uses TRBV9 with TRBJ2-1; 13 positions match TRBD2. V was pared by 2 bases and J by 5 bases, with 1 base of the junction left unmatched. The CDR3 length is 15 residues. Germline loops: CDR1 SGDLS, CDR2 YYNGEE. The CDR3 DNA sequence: TGTGCCAGCAGCGTTGGACTAGCGGGGGACAATGAGCAGTTCTTC. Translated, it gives CASSVGLAGDNEQFF.

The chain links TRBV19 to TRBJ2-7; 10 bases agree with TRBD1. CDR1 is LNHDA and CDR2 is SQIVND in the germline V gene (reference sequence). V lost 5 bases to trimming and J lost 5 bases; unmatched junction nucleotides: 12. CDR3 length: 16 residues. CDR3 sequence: CASSPRGTGVRDEQYF. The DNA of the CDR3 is TGTGCCAGTAGTCCCAGGGGGACAGGGGTTCGGGACGAGCAGTACTTC.

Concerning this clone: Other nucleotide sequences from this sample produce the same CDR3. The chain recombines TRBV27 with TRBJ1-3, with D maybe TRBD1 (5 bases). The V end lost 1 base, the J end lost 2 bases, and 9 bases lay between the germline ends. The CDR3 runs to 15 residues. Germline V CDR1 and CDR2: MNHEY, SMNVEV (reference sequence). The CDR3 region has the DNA TGTGCCAGCAGTTTATTTTGGGGGGCTGGAAACACCATATATTTT. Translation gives CASSLFWGAGNTIYF.

CDR3 protein: CATKYTGELFF. CDR3 nucleotide sequence: TGTGCCACCAAGTACACCGGGGAGCTGTTTTTT. The chain joins TRBV19 to TRBJ2-2; D unclear. CDR1 and CDR2 from the germline V gene are LNHDA and SQIVND (reference sequence). V lost 10 bases and J 3 bases, leaving 6 bases between the germline ends. There are 11 residues in the CDR3.

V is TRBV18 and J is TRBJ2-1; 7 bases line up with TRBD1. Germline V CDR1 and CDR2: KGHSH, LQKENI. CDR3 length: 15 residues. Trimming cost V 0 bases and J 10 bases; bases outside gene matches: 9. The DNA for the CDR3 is TGTGCCAGCTCACCACCTGACAGGGCGGTGAGGGAGCAGTTCTTC. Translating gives CASSPPDRAVREQFF.